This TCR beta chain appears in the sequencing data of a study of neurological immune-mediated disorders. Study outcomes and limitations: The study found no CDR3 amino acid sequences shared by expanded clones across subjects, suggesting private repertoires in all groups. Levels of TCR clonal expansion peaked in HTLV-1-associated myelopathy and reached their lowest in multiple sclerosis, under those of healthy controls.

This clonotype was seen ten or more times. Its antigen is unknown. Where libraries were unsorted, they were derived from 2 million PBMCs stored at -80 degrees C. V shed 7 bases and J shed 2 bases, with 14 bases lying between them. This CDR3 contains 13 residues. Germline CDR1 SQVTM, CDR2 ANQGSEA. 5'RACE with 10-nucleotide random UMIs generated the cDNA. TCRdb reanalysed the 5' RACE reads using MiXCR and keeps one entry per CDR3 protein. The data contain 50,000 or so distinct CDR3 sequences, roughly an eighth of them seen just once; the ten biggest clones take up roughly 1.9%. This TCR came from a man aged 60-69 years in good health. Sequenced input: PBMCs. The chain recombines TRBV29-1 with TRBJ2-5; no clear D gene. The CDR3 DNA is TGCAGCGCCGCCGTGTTGAGGCAAGAGACCCAGTACTTC. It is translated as CSAAVLRQETQYF.